Listed below are T cell receptor beta chains from one sample, sequenced in a study of T cells in Graves' hyperthyroidism and ophthalmopathy. Each CDR3 protein gets one entry after TCRdb re-called the multiplex PCR reads with MiXCR. The sample contains 200,000 to 250,000 distinct CDR3 sequences, roughly a sixth of which appear only once. The source material was blood. These receptors were taken from a woman between 50 and 59 years old with Graves' hyperthyroidism. Each CDR3 is given without its conserved first and last residue.

CDR3 length,V gene,J gene,CDR3 protein
13,TRBV20-1,TRBJ2-3,SARVFGASTDTQY
10,TRBV28,TRBJ2-7,ASSLLTYEQY
13,TRBV7-9,TRBJ2-7,ASSQGQGARNEQY
11,TRBV9,TRBJ1-6,ASGDQYNSPLH
11,TRBV6-1,TRBJ2-3,ATRGTSTDTQY
14,TRBV18,TRBJ2-1,ASSKTSGSSYNEQF
12,TRBV9,TRBJ2-2,ASTPPRDTGELF
15,TRBV25-1,TRBJ1-3,ASSGGAPFSSGNTIY
12,TRBV6-2/TRBV6-3,TRBJ2-1,ASRSWLAYNEQF
13,TRBV20-1,TRBJ2-7,SAPNRLAGGREQY
13,TRBV20-1,TRBJ2-7,SARGPGQGSYEQY
13,TRBV20-1,TRBJ2-7,SAPAFLAGSYEQY
10,TRBV30,TRBJ1-1,AWSARGTEAF
14,TRBV20-1,TRBJ2-7,SARDPDRVITYEQY
13,TRBV7-9,TRBJ2-1,ASRPRTDPNNEQF
14,TRBV7-3,TRBJ2-1,ASSLILPGGPGEQF
11,TRBV7-3,TRBJ1-4,ASSLIVGEKLF
10,TRBV2,TRBJ1-1,ASSSREAEAF
10,TRBV14,TRBJ1-2,ASSRGQYGYT
13,TRBV7-8,TRBJ2-7,ASSSTGLGTYEQY
15,TRBV7-2,TRBJ1-1,ASSPPTGTGRSTEAF
12,TRBV4-1,TRBJ2-7,ASSQEEQTYEQY
11,TRBV29-1,TRBJ1-2,SVEDRQGYGYT
12,TRBV9,TRBJ2-2,ASSETSSTGELF
9,TRBV24-1,TRBJ1-1,ATSDLTEAF
15,TRBV6-1,TRBJ2-1,ASSEVFMGQDYNEQF
13,TRBV11-3,TRBJ2-5,ASSLGWNSQETQY
13,TRBV4-2,TRBJ1-2,ASSLVATGDYGYT